Below are 11 T cell receptor beta chains sequenced from a single sample in a study of OX40 agonist ivuxolimab in advanced cancers. The method was immunoSEQ multiplex PCR; TCRdb's version includes in-frame clones alone and lacks a portion of them. Of about 58,000 clones in the sample, just over 85% are singletons; the top ten hold roughly 0.9%. Sequenced here: CD4+ or CD8+ T cells sorted from blood, sampled in a trial of the OX40 agonist ivuxolimab. The receptors derive from an adult with an advanced solid tumor such as melanoma, head and neck, liver or kidney cancer.

This clone was observed a handful of times. The chain has TRBV7-2 and TRBJ2-1; 8 nucleotides line up with TRBD2. Germline loops: CDR1 SGHTA, CDR2 FQGNSA. The CDR3 runs to 14 residues. J gave up 8 bases and V 5 bases, and 8 bases lay outside the gene matches. In DNA, the CDR3 is TGTGCCAGCAGCCGCAGCGGGGGCAACGATGAGCAGTTCTTC. Residues: CASSRSGGNDEQFF. The complete variable domain, with remaining parts taken from reference TRBV7-2 and TRBJ2-1, reads GAGVSQSPSNKVTEKGKDVELRCDPISGHTALYWYRQSLGQGLEFLIYFQGNSAPDKSGLPSDRFSAERTGGSVSTLTIQRTQQEDSAVYLCASSRSGGNDEQFFGPGTRLTVL.

Only one count was recorded for this clone. This chain connects TRBV2 to TRBJ2-7; 9 bases agree with TRBD1. The V gene end was trimmed by 5 bases and the J gene end by 6 bases; junction bases not matched to a gene: 8. Germline values: CDR1 SNHLY, CDR2 FYNNEI. This CDR3 has 14 amino acids. In DNA, the CDR3 is TGTGCCAGCAGTTACCTGGACAGGGGTGGCGAGCAGTACTTC. It codes for CASSYLDRGGEQYF.

This clone was seen once. The CDR3 protein is CASSTVSEGAVYGYTF. The CDR3 bases are TGTGCCAGCTCAACGGTTTCGGAAGGGGCCGTCTATGGCTACACCTTC. V gene TRBV18 combines with J gene TRBJ1-2; perhaps TRBD1 as D (5 bases). V lost 5 bases and J 4 bases, leaving 20 bases between the germline ends. CDR3 size: 16 residues. Germline CDR1 KGHSH, CDR2 LQKENI. Looking up the rest from reference TRBV18 and TRBJ1-2 gives the full variable domain: NAGVMQNPRHLVRRRGQEARLRCSPMKGHSHVYWYRQLPEEGLKFMVYLQKENIIDESGMPKERFSAEFPKEGPSILRIQQVVRGDSAAYFCASSTVSEGAVYGYTFGSGTRLTVV.

The rearrangement joins TRBV6-1 to TRBJ1-2, with a weak D call TRBD1 (6 bases). CDR1 and CDR2 from the germline V gene are MNHNS and SASEGT. The CDR3 extends over 14 amino acids. The ends were cut back, 7 bases at V and 7 bases at J, with 19 bases in the middle. The DNA of the CDR3 is TGTGCCAGCACCCCGGACAGAGTAACGGGTGGCTACACCTTC. Its translation: CASTPDRVTGGYTF.

The rearrangement uses TRBV18 and TRBJ1-2; TRBD1 aligns across 11 bases. The CDR3 runs 16 residues. J lost 8 bases, V lost 1 base, and 9 bases had no gene match. The germline V gene has CDR1 KGHSH and CDR2 LQKENI. The chain's CDR3 is CASSPRQGQGVEGYTF. In nucleotides, the CDR3 is TGTGCCAGCTCACCACGTCAGGGACAGGGGGTTGAAGGCTACACCTTC.

The gene calls are TRBV7-9 and TRBJ2-2, with TRBD1 as a possible D gene (6 bases). V was pared by 1 base and J by 5 bases, with 20 bases between. CDR1 is SEHNR, CDR2 FQNEAQ, per germline (reference sequence). This CDR3 has 18 amino acids. CDR3 sequence (DNA): TGTGCCAGCAGCTTAGGGATACAGGGTTTTTGGAGGACCGGGGAGCTGTTTTTT. This codes for CASSLGIQGFWRTGELFF.

The V gene is TRBV5-1, the J gene TRBJ2-7; D is perhaps TRBD2 (6 bases). CDR3 length equals 15 residues. Trimming stripped 0 bases from V and 3 bases from J, with 13 bases between. In germline, CDR1 is SGHRS, CDR2 YFSETQ. For the CDR3, the DNA is TGCGCCAGCAGCTTGGCGCGGGGCTTGGACTACGAGCAGTACTTC. Amino acids: CASSLARGLDYEQYF.

The V and J genes are TRBV6-5 and TRBJ1-5; possibly TRBD1 for D (6 bases). Germline lookup yields CDR1 MNHEY and CDR2 SVGAGI. Trimming cost V 6 bases and J 3 bases, with 9 bases left between them. The CDR3 runs to 13 residues. The DNA for the CDR3 is TGTGCCAGCAGAGGGGGAGTCAATCAGCCCCAGCATTTT. This gives the protein CASRGGVNQPQHF.

V gene TRBV18 combines with J gene TRBJ1-3; D is unclear. V shed 3 bases and J shed 2 bases, with 8 bases lying between them. Germline V gene lookup returns CDR1 KGHSH and CDR2 LQKENI. The CDR3 consists of 14 residues. CDR3 bases: TGTGCCAGCTCACCGTCAGGTGCTGGAAACACCATATATTTT. It encodes CASSPSGAGNTIYF.

V gene TRBV5-1 combines with J gene TRBJ2-2; no firm D call. The CDR3 sequence is 18 residues long. Per germline, CDR1 SGHRS and CDR2 YFSETQ. Between the trimmed V and J ends, which lost 2 bases and 5 bases, there was a span of 22 bases. As DNA, the CDR3 is TGCGCCAGCAGCTTCGGATCAGGTGGATTCCTCCTAACCGGGGAGCTGTTTTTT. It specifies CASSFGSGGFLLTGELFF.

This clone was seen a handful of times. V and J are TRBV18 and TRBJ1-6; D unresolved. Germline V gene lookup returns CDR1 KGHSH and CDR2 LQKENI. The CDR3 extends over 13 amino acids. The V and J ends lost 1 base and 9 bases respectively, with 7 bases between them. The CDR3 nucleotides read TGTGCCAGCTCACCACGGGCGGGTTCACCCCTCCACTTT. This translates into CASSPRAGSPLHF.